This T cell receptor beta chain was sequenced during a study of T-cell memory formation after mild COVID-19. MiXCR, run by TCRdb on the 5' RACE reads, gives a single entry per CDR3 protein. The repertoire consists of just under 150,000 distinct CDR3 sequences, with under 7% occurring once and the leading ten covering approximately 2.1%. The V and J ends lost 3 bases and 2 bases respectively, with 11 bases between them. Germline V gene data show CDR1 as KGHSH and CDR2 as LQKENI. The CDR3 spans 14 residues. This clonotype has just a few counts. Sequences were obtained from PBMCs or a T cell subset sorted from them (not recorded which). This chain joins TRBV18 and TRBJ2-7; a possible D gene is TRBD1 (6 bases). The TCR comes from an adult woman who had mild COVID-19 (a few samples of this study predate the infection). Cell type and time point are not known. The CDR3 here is CASSPTGTTYEQYF. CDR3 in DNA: TGTGCCAGCTCACCGACAGGCACGACCTACGAGCAGTACTTC. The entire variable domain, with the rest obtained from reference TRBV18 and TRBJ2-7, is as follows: NAGVMQNPRHLVRRRGQEARLRCSPMKGHSHVYWYRQLPEEGLKFMVYLQKENIIDESGMPKERFSAEFPKEGPSILRIQQVVRGDSAAYFCASSPTGTTYEQYFGPGTRLTVT.